The clone carrying this TCR beta chain appeared a few times. The data belong to a study of T cell responses to AZD1222 COVID-19 vaccine. The CDR3 consists of 15 residues. Assay used: immunoSEQ multiplex PCR; TCRdb lists only in-frame clones, some missing. The table lists around 99,000 clones, 80% to 95% of them singletons. The chain employs TRBV21-1 and TRBJ2-1. TRBV21-1 is assigned pseudogene status. The receptor was isolated from an adult who received the AZD1222 COVID-19 vaccine. The sequencing here drew on peripheral blood, taken 28 days after the second AZD1222 dose. CDR3 in amino acids: CASSKAPGPYNEQFF. The CDR3 nucleotides read TGTGCCAGCAGCAAAGCTCCCGGACCCTACAATGAGCAGTTCTTC.